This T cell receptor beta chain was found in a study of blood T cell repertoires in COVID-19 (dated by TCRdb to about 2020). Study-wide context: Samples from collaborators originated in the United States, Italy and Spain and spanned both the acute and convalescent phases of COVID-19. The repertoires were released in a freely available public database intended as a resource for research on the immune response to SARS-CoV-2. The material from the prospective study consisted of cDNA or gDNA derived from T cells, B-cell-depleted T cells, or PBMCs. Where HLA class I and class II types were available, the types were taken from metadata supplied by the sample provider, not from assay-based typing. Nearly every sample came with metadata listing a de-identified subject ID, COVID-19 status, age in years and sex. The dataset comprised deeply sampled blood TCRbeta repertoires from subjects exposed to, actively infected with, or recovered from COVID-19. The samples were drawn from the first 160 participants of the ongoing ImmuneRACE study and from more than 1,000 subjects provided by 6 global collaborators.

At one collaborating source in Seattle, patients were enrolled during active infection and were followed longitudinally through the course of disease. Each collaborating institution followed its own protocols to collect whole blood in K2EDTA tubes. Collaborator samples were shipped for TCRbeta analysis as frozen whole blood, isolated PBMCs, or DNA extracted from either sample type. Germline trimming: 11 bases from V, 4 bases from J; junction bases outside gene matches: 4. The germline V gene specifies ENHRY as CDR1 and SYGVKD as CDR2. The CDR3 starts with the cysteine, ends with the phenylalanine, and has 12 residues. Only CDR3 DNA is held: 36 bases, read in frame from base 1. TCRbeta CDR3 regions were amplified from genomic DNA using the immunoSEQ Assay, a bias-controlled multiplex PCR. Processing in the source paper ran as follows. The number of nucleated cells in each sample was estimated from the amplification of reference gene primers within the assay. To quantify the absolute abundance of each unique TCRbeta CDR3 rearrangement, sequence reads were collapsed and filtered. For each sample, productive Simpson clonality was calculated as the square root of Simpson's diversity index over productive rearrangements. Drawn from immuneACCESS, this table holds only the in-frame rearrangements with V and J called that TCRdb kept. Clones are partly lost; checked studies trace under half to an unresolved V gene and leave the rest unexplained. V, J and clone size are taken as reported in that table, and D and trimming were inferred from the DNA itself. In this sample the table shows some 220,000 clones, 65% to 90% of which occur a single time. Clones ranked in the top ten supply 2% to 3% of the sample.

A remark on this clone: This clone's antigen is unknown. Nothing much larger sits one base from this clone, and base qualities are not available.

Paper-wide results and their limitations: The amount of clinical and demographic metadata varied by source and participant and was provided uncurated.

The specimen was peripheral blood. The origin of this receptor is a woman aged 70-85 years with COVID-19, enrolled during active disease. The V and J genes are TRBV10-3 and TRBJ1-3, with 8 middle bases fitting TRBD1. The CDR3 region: CAAGQGGNTIYF. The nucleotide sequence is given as TGTGCCGCAGGACAGGGAGGAAACACCATATATTTT.